One TCR beta chain is described in this entry. Antigen: not known. Treatment meaning: randomized to nivolumab then ipilimumab (arm A) or the reverse (arm B). The data were obtained in a study of sequential checkpoint blockade in melanoma. Overall study context: Arm A got nivolumab then ipilimumab; arm B the reverse, 1:1. Around 90 pretreatment tumor DNA samples were TCRβ immunosequenced. Study results and limitations: Response in arm A was associated with pretreatment TIL clonality. Tumor T-cell fraction and clonality correlated with PD-L1 and CD8+ counts.

The protocol was immunoSEQ multiplex PCR, while the TCRdb copy is restricted to in-frame clones and leaves out a portion. Altogether about 10,000 clones are present, roughly 24% being singletons, with the ten largest covering approximately 11%. Here the sequenced sample was tumor tissue (inferred from file names), taken from a patient given nivolumab and ipilimumab in sequence. The clonotype originates from a human donor with melanoma.

The CDR3, as DNA: TGCGCCAGCAGTGCAGATAGCGGGGGCTCCTACGAGCAGTACTTC. Translated: CASSADSGGSYEQYF. The chain combines TRBV10-2 with TRBJ2-7; 9 bases line up with TRBD2. After removal of 4 bases from V and 0 bases from J, the junction contained 4 bases not matched to a gene. In germline, CDR1 is WSHSY, CDR2 SAAADI. The CDR3 is made up of 15 amino acids.